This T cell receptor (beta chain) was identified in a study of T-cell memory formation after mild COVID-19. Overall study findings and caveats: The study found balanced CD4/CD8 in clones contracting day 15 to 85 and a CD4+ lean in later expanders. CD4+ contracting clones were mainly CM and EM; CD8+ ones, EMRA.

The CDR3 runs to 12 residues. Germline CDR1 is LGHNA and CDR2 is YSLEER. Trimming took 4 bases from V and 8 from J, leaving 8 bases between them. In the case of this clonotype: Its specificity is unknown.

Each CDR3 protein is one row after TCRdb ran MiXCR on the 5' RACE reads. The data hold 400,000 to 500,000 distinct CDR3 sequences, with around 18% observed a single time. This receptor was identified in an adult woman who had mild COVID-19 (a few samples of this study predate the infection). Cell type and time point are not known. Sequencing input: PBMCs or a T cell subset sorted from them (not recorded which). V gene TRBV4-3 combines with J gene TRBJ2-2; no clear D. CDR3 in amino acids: CASSPSEGELFF. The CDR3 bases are TGCGCCAGCAGCCCGTCCGAGGGGGAGCTGTTTTTT.